The clone carrying this T cell receptor (beta chain) was counted between two and nine times. Its target is unknown. The data are from a study of graft-versus-host responses after intestinal transplantation. Study as a whole: Recipients obtained multivisceral, liver-intestinal, or isolated intestinal transplants. Tacrolimus and steroids were given for 2 to 4 years to all recipients after anti-thymocyte globulin induction.

The repertoire was sequenced with immunoSEQ multiplex PCR; TCRdb's copy has only in-frame clones and lacks some. The profile shows 73,000 or so clones, roughly 90% of them singletons. Study findings and constraints: There was an association between peak levels of circulating GvH clones and early post-transplant HvG declines. Marrow from the recipient contained GvH clones, some of which had appeared first in ileum or blood.

Here the sequenced sample was unstimulated CD8+ T cells sorted from spleen or lymph node cells, taken before transplant. This receptor was taken from a human donor who was the organ donor for an intestinal transplant.

The CDR3 is CASSLGESSGNTIYF. The CDR3 DNA reads TGTGCCAGCAGCTTAGGCGAGAGCTCTGGAAACACCATATATTTT. The V gene is TRBV7-8, the J gene TRBJ1-3; D is unresolved. Trimming pared 1 base from V and 0 bases from J, leaving 7 bases between. Germline assignment: CDR1 SGHVS and CDR2 FQNEAQ. The CDR3 loop spans 15 amino acids.